This T cell receptor (beta chain) was sequenced in a study of cytomegalovirus exposure and HLA in healthy donors. This table comes from immunoSEQ multiplex PCR, and its TCRdb copy is limited to in-frame clones, with some not included. This table holds 150,000 to 200,000 clones, roughly nine tenths found once. The origin of this receptor is a woman aged 25 to 39 in good health and CMV-seronegative. Sample: PBMCs.

In DNA form, the CDR3 reads TGTGCCAGCAGCTCCCAATGGGGAGATTCCTACGAGCAGTACTTC. It translates to CASSSQWGDSYEQYF. This chain uses TRBV7-2 with TRBJ2-7, with a tentative D call TRBD2 (5 bases). CDR1 and CDR2 (germline): SGHTA, FQGNSA. Trimming removed 4 bases at V and 1 base at J, with 14 bases between. The CDR3 totals 15 residues.